This T cell receptor beta chain was recorded in a study of blood T cell repertoires in COVID-19. Study-level background: COVID-19 samples, acute and convalescent, were from the United States, Italy and Spain. PBMCs, B-cell-depleted T cells, or T cells were the source of the cDNA or gDNA that made up the material.

V was cut by 3 bases and J by 4 bases, with 10 bases left in between. Germline V gives CDR1 MNHNS, CDR2 SASEGT. The CDR3 length is 13 residues. Some clones are missing from TCRdb's copy, which holds only in-frame ones; the method was immunoSEQ multiplex PCR. The table records more than 250,000 clones, approximately 92% of them present only once. Participant age was roughly 18 to 90 years, and participants resided in about 25 US areas. Recovered status in Cohort 3 required two negative PCRs, clearance, or symptom resolution. Sequenced: PBMCs or T cells enriched from blood (not recorded which). The chain employs TRBV6-1 and TRBJ2-7; D perhaps matches TRBD2 (6 bases). The TCR comes from a woman aged 25 to 39 who had recovered from COVID-19. The CDR3 sequence is CASSDRRAYEQYF. CDR3 DNA sequence: TGTGCCAGCAGTGACAGGAGGGCGTACGAGCAGTACTTC.